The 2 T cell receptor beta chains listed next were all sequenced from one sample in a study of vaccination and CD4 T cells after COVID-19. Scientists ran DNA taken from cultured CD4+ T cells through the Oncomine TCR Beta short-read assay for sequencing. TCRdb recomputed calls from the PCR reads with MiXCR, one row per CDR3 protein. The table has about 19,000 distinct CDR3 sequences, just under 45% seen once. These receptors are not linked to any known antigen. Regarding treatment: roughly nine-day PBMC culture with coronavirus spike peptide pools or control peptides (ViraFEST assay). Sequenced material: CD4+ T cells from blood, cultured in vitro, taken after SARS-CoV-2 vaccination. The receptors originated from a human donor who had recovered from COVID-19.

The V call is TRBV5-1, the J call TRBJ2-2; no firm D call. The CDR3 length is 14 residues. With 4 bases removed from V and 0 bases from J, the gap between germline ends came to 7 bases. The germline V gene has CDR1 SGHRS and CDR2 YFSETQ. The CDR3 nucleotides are TGCGCCAGCAGCCCCCGAACGAACACCGGGGAGCTGTTTTTT. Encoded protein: CASSPRTNTGELFF. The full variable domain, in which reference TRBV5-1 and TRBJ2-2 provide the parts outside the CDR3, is KAGVTQTPRYLIKTRGQQVTLSCSPISGHRSVSWYQQTPGQGLQFLFEYFSETQRNKGNFPGRFSGRQFSNSRSEMNVSTLELGDSALYLCASSPRTNTGELFFGEGSRLTVL.

CDR3 coding DNA: TGTGCCAGCAGCCCCGGGGGGAGACTAATCAATGAGCAGTTCTTC. This codes for CASSPGGRLINEQFF. V gene TRBV11-3 combines with J gene TRBJ2-1; TRBD2 matches 7 bases. The CDR3 spans 15 residues. Germline trimming cut 5 bases from V and 6 bases from J; bases unmatched to any gene: 10. The germline V gene encodes CDR1 SGHNT and CDR2 YENEEA.